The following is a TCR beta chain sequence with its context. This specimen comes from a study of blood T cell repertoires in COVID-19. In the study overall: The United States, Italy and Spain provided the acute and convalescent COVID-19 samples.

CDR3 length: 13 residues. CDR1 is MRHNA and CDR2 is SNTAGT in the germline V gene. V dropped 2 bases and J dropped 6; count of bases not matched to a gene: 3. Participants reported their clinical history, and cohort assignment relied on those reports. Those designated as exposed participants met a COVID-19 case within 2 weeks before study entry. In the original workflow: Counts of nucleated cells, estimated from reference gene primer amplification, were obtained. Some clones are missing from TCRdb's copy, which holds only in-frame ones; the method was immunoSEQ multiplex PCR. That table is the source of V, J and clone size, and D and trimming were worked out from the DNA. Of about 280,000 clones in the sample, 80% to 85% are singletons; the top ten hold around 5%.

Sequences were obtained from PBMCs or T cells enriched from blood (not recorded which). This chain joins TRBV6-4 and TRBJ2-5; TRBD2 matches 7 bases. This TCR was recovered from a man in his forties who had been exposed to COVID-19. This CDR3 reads CASSDKRDQTQYF. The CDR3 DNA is TGTGCCAGCAGTGACAAGCGGGATCAGACCCAGTACTTC.